This is a list of T cell receptor beta chains from one sample in a study of T cell changes during pregnancy in multiple sclerosis. The data were produced by immunoSEQ multiplex PCR, yet TCRdb's version contains in-frame clones alone and is incomplete. The data show fewer than 110,000 clones, with about 91% seen just once and about 3.4% held by the top ten. The sequencing used peripheral blood, collected in the second trimester of pregnancy. These receptors were taken from a female donor with multiple sclerosis, enrolled in a pregnancy study. Each CDR3 is given with its conserved first and last residue. D genes are given only for firm matches. The size of a clone is reported for some rows only, either as once, few or many, or as a class for expanded clones.

d_call,j_call,v_call,clone_size,cdr3_aa,cdr3_nt
NA,TRBJ1-5,TRBV19,NA,CASSSGTSNQPQHF,TGTGCCAGTAGTTCCGGTACGAGCAATCAGCCCCAGCATTTT
TRBD2,TRBJ2-7,TRBV9,NA,CASSAHTSGMRGEQYF,TGTGCCAGCAGCGCTCATACTAGCGGGATGCGAGGCGAGCAGTACTTC
TRBD1,TRBJ1-4,TRBV9,NA,CASSGIPGTGGVANEKLFF,TGTGCCAGCAGCGGAATACCGGGGACAGGGGGCGTTGCTAATGAAAAACTGTTTTTT
NA,TRBJ2-1,TRBV14,NA,CASSQVPQGWPFF,TGTGCCAGCAGCCAAGTACCGCAGGGATGGCCGTTCTTC
TRBD2,TRBJ2-7,TRBV27,NA,CASSFTGGVDEQYF,TGTGCCAGCAGTTTTACCGGGGGGGTGGACGAGCAGTACTTC
TRBD1,TRBJ1-2,TRBV5-4,NA,CASSSAAGFLGTVPNYGYTF,TGTGCCAGCAGCTCCGCCGCCGGGTTTCTGGGGACAGTCCCTAACTATGGCTACACCTTC
NA,TRBJ2-5,TRBV29-1,NA,CSVGGVGFAETQYF,TGCAGCGTTGGGGGGGTTGGATTCGCGGAGACCCAGTACTTC
NA,TRBJ1-2,TRBV5-6,NA,CASSLDQGLSYGYTF,TGTGCCAGCAGCTTGGATCAGGGGCTGAGCTATGGCTACACCTTC
NA,TRBJ1-2,TRBV9,NA,CASSPSGVKHGYTF,TGTGCCAGCAGCCCCAGCGGGGTCAAGCATGGCTACACCTTC
TRBD1,TRBJ2-7,TRBV7-2,NA,CASSLTSLGTRGSEQYF,TGTGCCAGCAGCTTAACATCCTTGGGCACCAGGGGGAGCGAGCAGTACTTC
TRBD1,TRBJ2-5,TRBV7-9,NA,CASSYRGRRETQYF,TGTGCCAGCAGCTACAGGGGGCGGAGGGAGACCCAGTACTTC
NA,TRBJ2-1,TRBV11-2,once,CASSPNAFRDLFNNEQFF,TGTGCCAGCAGCCCAAACGCATTCAGGGACTTGTTCAACAATGAGCAGTTCTTC
NA,TRBJ2-1,TRBV7-2,NA,CASSLVRFGNEQFF,TGTGCCAGCAGCTTAGTTAGATTTGGCAATGAGCAGTTCTTC
NA,TRBJ2-7,TRBV6-6,NA,CASSYVPVYEQYF,TGTGCCAGCAGTTACGTGCCAGTATACGAGCAGTACTTC
NA,TRBJ2-7,TRBV11-2,NA,CASSLGFRDTSYEQYF,TGTGCCAGCAGCTTAGGCTTTCGGGACACCTCCTACGAGCAGTACTTC
TRBD2,TRBJ2-1,TRBV11-3,NA,CASSLEGREPYNEQFF,TGTGCCAGCAGCTTAGAGGGGAGGGAACCCTACAATGAGCAGTTCTTC
NA,TRBJ1-1,TRBV28,few,CASSRVAANTEAFF,TGTGCCAGCAGCCGCGTAGCAGCGAACACTGAAGCTTTCTTT
NA,TRBJ2-7,TRBV15,NA,CATSKPFRDIYEQYF,TGTGCCACCAGCAAACCTTTCCGGGACATCTACGAGCAGTACTTC
NA,TRBJ1-1,TRBV19,NA,CASSIDLGANAFF,TGTGCCAGTAGTATAGATCTGGGGGCGAACGCTTTCTTT
NA,TRBJ2-7,TRBV28,NA,CASSPGFFLYF,TGTGCCAGCAGCCCAGGGTTCTTCCTGTACTTC
TRBD2,TRBJ2-7,TRBV4-2,NA,CASSQGGSSYEQYF,TGTGCCAGCAGCCAGGGCGGGAGTAGCTACGAGCAGTACTTC
NA,TRBJ1-1,TRBV6-6,NA,CASERGGAFF,TGTGCCAGCGAAAGGGGGGGGGCTTTCTTT
TRBD2,TRBJ2-7,TRBV5-4,NA,CASSNGTGLAGYSYEQYF,TGTGCCAGCAGCAACGGGACCGGGCTAGCGGGTTACTCCTACGAGCAGTACTTC
NA,TRBJ2-7,TRBV6-6,NA,CASSYRQGVEQYF,TGTGCCAGCAGCTACAGGCAGGGTGTTGAACAGTACTTC
TRBD1,TRBJ2-1,TRBV5-1,NA,CASSMFSLGTGANYNEQFF,TGCGCCAGCAGCATGTTCTCCCTCGGGACAGGGGCGAATTACAATGAGCAGTTCTTC
TRBD1,TRBJ2-5,TRBV5-1,NA,CASSWTAGQGKTQYF,TGCGCCAGCAGCTGGACCGCGGGACAGGGGAAGACCCAGTACTTC
TRBD2,TRBJ2-1,TRBV19,NA,CASSPGTSLGEQFF,TGTGCCAGTAGTCCCGGGACTAGCCTGGGGGAGCAGTTCTTC
NA,TRBJ2-4,TRBV10-1,once,CASSGPSETVRAKNIQYF,TGCGCCAGCAGTGGTCCCTCCGAGACAGTTCGAGCCAAAAACATTCAGTACTTC
TRBD2,TRBJ2-1,TRBV2,NA,CASSKLAGTYNEQFF,TGTGCCAGCAGTAAACTAGCGGGCACCTACAATGAGCAGTTCTTC
TRBD2,TRBJ2-2,TRBV28,NA,CASQGLARNTGELFF,TGTGCCAGTCAGGGACTAGCGCGTAACACCGGGGAGCTGTTTTTT
NA,TRBJ2-2,TRBV7-7,NA,CASSLDPGSPTTGELFF,TGTGCTAGCAGCTTAGATCCGGGGTCGCCTACCACCGGGGAGCTGTTTTTT
NA,TRBJ2-1,TRBV5-1,NA,CASSLEGDEQFF,TGCGCCAGCAGCTTAGAGGGGGATGAGCAGTTCTTC
NA,TRBJ2-7,TRBV7-8,NA,CASSFLLGGHEQYF,TGTGCCAGCAGCTTTCTACTAGGAGGGCACGAGCAGTACTTC
TRBD2,TRBJ2-5,TRBV5-4,NA,CASSPRGGQQETQYF,TGTGCCAGCAGCCCCCGCGGGGGGCAACAAGAGACCCAGTACTTC
NA,TRBJ2-7,TRBV6-1,NA,CASQGIGYEQYF,TGTGCCAGCCAGGGGATAGGCTACGAGCAGTACTTC
TRBD1,TRBJ1-2,TRBV20-1,NA,CSARAAAGGHF,TGCAGTGCTAGGGCGGCCGCAGGGGGCCACTTC
NA,TRBJ2-1,TRBV7-2,NA,CASSLYGSRDEQFF,TGTGCCAGCAGCTTATACGGGAGTAGGGATGAGCAGTTCTTC